Each of the 19 T cell receptor beta chains below was sequenced from the same sample in a study of blood T cells in healthy people across ages. PCR was performed a second time for roughly 7 to 11 cycles using a sample-barcoded 5' primer and a J-beta primer mix. In TCRdb, the 5' RACE reads were re-called with MiXCR into one record per CDR3 protein. The sample lists approximately 790,000 distinct CDR3 sequences; about 62% were seen once. Specimen: blood. The receptors derive from a man aged 25-45 years in good health.

The rearrangement uses TRBV20-1 and TRBJ1-1; perhaps TRBD1 as D (5 bases). The CDR3 extends over 12 amino acids. Trimming took off 8 bases at V and 1 base at J, with 11 bases between the two ends. The germline V gene encodes CDR1 DFQATT and CDR2 SNEGSKA (reference sequence). The CDR3 nucleotides read TGCAGTCCTATAGGGACGAACACTGAAGCTTTCTTT. This encodes CSPIGTNTEAFF.

This chain joins TRBV20-1 and TRBJ2-1; weak D call: TRBD1 (5 bases). V was pared by 4 bases and J by 2 bases, with 9 bases between. This CDR3 comprises 13 residues. Germline loops: CDR1 DFQATT, CDR2 SNEGSKA (reference sequence). CDR3 in amino acids: CSAMAGTYNEQFF. CDR3 coding DNA: TGCAGTGCTATGGCAGGGACCTACAATGAGCAGTTCTTC.

The rearrangement links TRBV3-1 to TRBJ2-5, with D perhaps matching TRBD1 or TRBD2 (5 bases each). The CDR3 covers 17 residues. The V and J ends lost 1 base and 0 bases respectively, with 15 bases between them. Germline CDR1 reads LGHDT; CDR2 reads YNNKEL (reference sequence). The CDR3 reads CASSQAGGVPYQETQYF. For the CDR3, the DNA is TGTGCCAGCAGCCAAGCTGGGGGAGTGCCGTACCAAGAGACCCAGTACTTC.

V is TRBV7-2 and J is TRBJ2-6, with a weak D call TRBD2 (6 bases). V lost 4 bases and J 0 bases, leaving 16 bases between the germline ends. The CDR3 has 18 amino acids. From germline, CDR1 is SGHTA and CDR2 FQGNSA. The CDR3 DNA follows: TGTGCCAGCAGCTCCTGGGGGGACCCTCTCTCTGGGGCCAACGTCCTGACTTTC. Translating gives CASSSWGDPLSGANVLTF.

This clonotype was seen more than once but under ten times. V gene TRBV6-2 or TRBV6-3 combines with J gene TRBJ2-1; D gene ambiguous. This CDR3 has 14 amino acids. Per germline, CDR1 MNHEY and CDR2 SVGEGT. Trimming pared 0 bases from V and 9 bases from J, leaving 12 bases between. The CDR3 region has the DNA TGTGCCAGCAGTTACTCGGAAGGGTCCAGTGAGCAGTTCTTC. Translated, it gives CASSYSEGSSEQFF.

Of note for this clonotype: This may be a read error, as it is one base from a much larger clone. This sequence joins TRBV27 and TRBJ1-4; 7 nucleotides agree with TRBD1. In germline, CDR1 is MNHEY, CDR2 SMNVEV (reference sequence). Trimming took 4 bases from V and 5 from J; bases not matched to a gene: 16. CDR3 length: 18 amino acids. The CDR3 protein is CASSSPRGNRGGNEKLFF. The CDR3 coding sequence is TGTGCCAGCAGTTCCCCGAGGGGAAACAGGGGCGGAAATGAAAAACTGTTTTTT.

The chain is built from TRBV27 and TRBJ2-7; D tentatively fits TRBD1 or TRBD2 (5 bases each). The CDR3 has 15 residues. Trimming cost V 5 bases and J 0 bases, with 14 bases left between them. Germline values: CDR1 MNHEY, CDR2 SMNVEV (reference sequence). In DNA, the CDR3 is TGTGCCAGCAGTCGGGTCCGGGACGGCTCCTACGAGCAGTACTTC. It is translated as CASSRVRDGSYEQYF.

J is TRBJ2-1 and V is TRBV4-3; 8 bases agree with TRBD2. The CDR3 is made up of 17 amino acids. V lost 4 bases to trimming and J lost 4 bases; unmatched junction nucleotides: 12. The germline CDR1 and CDR2 sequences are LGHNA and YSLEER. CDR3 sequence: CASSPVPAGATYNEQFF. The CDR3 DNA follows: TGCGCCAGCAGCCCTGTCCCAGCGGGGGCGACTTACAATGAGCAGTTCTTC.

This clonotype has only a few counts. The chain recombines TRBV18 with TRBJ2-7, with no clear D. V dropped 1 base and J dropped 0 bases, with 10 bases sitting between them. The CDR3 loop spans 15 amino acids. CDR1 is KGHSH, CDR2 LQKENI, per germline. The CDR3 is CASSPLEHLSYEQYF. The CDR3 bases are TGTGCCAGCTCACCACTAGAACACCTCTCCTACGAGCAGTACTTC.

This clonotype has more than one count but fewer than ten. The chain carries TRBV4-2 and TRBJ2-1, with D tentatively TRBD2 (7 bases). Germline V gives CDR1 LGHNA, CDR2 YNFKEQ. This CDR3 region has 15 residues. V gave up 3 bases and J gave up 6 bases, with 15 bases separating them. CDR3 sequence (DNA): TGTGCCAGCAGCCAGGACGAGGGGGGGTCCAATGAGCAGTTCTTC. Its protein is CASSQDEGGSNEQFF.

This chain links TRBV20-1 with TRBJ2-7, with TRBD1 identical over 11 bases. The CDR3 runs to 13 residues. Germline CDR1 DFQATT, CDR2 SNEGSKA (reference sequence). Unmatched junction bases numbered 7, after V lost 3 bases and J lost 9 bases. The CDR3, as DNA: TGCAGTGCTAGCAGGACAGGGGGCTTAGGGCAGTACTTC. This encodes CSASRTGGLGQYF.

The V call is TRBV20-1, the J call TRBJ1-2; D is uncertain. Germline CDR1 reads DFQATT; CDR2 reads SNEGSKA (reference sequence). The CDR3 has 17 residues. V was trimmed by 0 bases and J by 8 bases, leaving 25 bases between them. This CDR3 reads CSARDLMVVDAGGGYTF. DNA for the CDR3: TGCAGTGCTAGAGATCTCATGGTGGTGGACGCGGGAGGCGGCTACACCTTC.

The chain combines TRBV6-1 with TRBJ2-2, with 7 bases fitting TRBD1. CDR3 size: 16 residues. Germline CDR1 is MNHNS and CDR2 is SASEGT. The trim removed 6 bases at V and 1 base at J, leaving 8 bases unmatched. The CDR3 DNA is TGTGCCAGCAGCATTCCACAGGGGCGGAACACCGGGGAGCTGTTTTTT. Translation: CASSIPQGRNTGELFF.

The chain combines TRBV9 with TRBJ1-6; D is ambiguous. The V gene's germline CDR1 is SGDLS and CDR2 YYNGEE. Trimming stripped 4 bases from V and 7 bases from J, with 18 bases between. The CDR3 has 16 amino acids. Here the CDR3 DNA reads TGTGCCAGCAGCCCCGACCTACATCTTCGGAATTCACCCCTCCACTTT. Translation gives CASSPDLHLRNSPLHF. The full variable domain, its missing parts supplied by reference TRBV9 and TRBJ1-6, is DSGVTQTPKHLITATGQRVTLRCSPRSGDLSVYWYQQSLDQGLQFLIQYYNGEERAKGNILERFSAQQFPDLHSELNLSSLELGDSALYFCASSPDLHLRNSPLHFGNGTRLTVT.

The chain couples TRBV4-1 to TRBJ2-7; 12 bases map to TRBD1. CDR3 length equals 14 residues. Per germline, CDR1 MGHRA and CDR2 YSYEKL. With V trimmed by 5 bases and J by 5 bases, 4 bases remained unmatched. The CDR3 sequence: CASSSGTGGNEQYF. CDR3 in DNA: TGCGCCAGCAGCAGTGGGACAGGGGGCAACGAGCAGTACTTC.

The V gene is TRBV7-2, the J gene TRBJ2-3; 14 bases align to TRBD2. The CDR3 spans 17 residues. After removal of 6 bases from V and 2 bases from J, the junction contained 7 bases not matched to a gene. Germline loops: CDR1 SGHTA, CDR2 FQGNSA. CDR3 nucleotides: TGTGCCAGCAGTGGGACTAGCGGGGGACGTACCACAGATACGCAGTATTTT. Its protein is CASSGTSGGRTTDTQYF.

This clonotype occurred a few times. The rearrangement joins TRBV12-3 or TRBV12-4 to TRBJ2-4, with TRBD1 matching over 11 bases. V was clipped by 7 bases and J by 6 bases; unmatched bases: 5. This CDR3 has 14 residues. The CDR3 DNA reads as TGTGCCAGCAACGCCGGACAGGGGGCAAACATTCAGTACTTC. Its protein product is CASNAGQGANIQYF.

CDR3 DNA sequence: TGTGCCACCAGCAGAGTGGGGCCCTATGGCTACACCTTC. Its translation is CATSRVGPYGYTF. The V gene is TRBV15, the J gene TRBJ1-2; TRBD1 might be the D (5 bases). V shed 1 base and J shed 4 bases, with 7 bases lying between them. The CDR3 totals 13 residues. CDR1 is LNHNV, CDR2 YYDKDF, per germline (reference sequence).

The V call is TRBV29-1, the J call TRBJ2-1; D not resolved. V was clipped by 5 bases and J by 11 bases, with 13 bases between them. CDR1 SQVTM and CDR2 ANQGSEA come from the germline V gene. This CDR3 has 11 residues. CDR3 protein: CSVRLSDKQFF. The DNA of the CDR3 is TGCAGCGTTAGATTGAGCGATAAGCAGTTCTTC.